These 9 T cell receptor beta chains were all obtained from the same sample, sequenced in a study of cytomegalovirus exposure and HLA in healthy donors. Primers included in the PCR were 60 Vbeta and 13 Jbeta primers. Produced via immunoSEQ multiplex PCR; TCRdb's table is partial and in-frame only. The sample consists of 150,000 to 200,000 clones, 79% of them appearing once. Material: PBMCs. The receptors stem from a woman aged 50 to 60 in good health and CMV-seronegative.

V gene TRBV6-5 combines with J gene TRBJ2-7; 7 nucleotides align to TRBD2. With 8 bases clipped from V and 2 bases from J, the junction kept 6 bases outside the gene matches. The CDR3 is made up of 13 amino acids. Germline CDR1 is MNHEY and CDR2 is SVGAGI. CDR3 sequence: CASSWEGPYEQYF. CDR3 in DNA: TGTGCCAGCTCGTGGGAGGGACCCTACGAGCAGTACTTC.

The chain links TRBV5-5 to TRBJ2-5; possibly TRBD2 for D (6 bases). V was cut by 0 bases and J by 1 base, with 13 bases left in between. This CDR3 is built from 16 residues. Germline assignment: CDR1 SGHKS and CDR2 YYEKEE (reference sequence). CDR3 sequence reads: CASSLEVGGGQETQYF. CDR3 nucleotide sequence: TGTGCCAGCAGCTTGGAGGTGGGGGGTGGCCAAGAGACCCAGTACTTC.

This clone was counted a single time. The CDR3 loop reads CASTLRGGSYEQYF. The CDR3 coding sequence is TGTGCCAGCACTCTAAGGGGGGGGTCCTACGAGCAGTACTTC. The rearrangement joins TRBV28 to TRBJ2-5; maybe TRBD2 (7 bases). The assigned J gene may be wrong: the sequence end matches TRBJ2-7 better. This CDR3 spans 14 amino acids. Germline V gene lookup returns CDR1 MDHEN and CDR2 SYDVKM.

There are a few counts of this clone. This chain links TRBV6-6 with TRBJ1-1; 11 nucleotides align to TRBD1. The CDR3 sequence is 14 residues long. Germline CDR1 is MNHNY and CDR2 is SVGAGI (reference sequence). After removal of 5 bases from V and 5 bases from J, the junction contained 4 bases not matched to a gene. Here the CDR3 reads CASSRTGGWTEAFF. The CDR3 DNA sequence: TGTGCCAGCAGTAGGACAGGGGGCTGGACTGAAGCTTTCTTT.

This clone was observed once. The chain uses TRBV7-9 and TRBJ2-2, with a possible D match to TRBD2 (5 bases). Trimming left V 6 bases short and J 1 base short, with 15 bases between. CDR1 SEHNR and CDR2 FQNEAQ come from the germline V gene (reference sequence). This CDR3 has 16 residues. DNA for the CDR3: TGTGCCAGCAGTAGCCTAGCTTTAAGGAACACCGGGGAGCTGTTTTTT. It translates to CASSSLALRNTGELFF.

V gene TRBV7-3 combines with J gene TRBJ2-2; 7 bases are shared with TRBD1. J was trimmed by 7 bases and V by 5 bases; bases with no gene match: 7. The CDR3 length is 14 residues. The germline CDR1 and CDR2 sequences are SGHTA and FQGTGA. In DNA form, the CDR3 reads TGTGCCAGCAGCCCACCTAACAGGGGCGGGGAGCTGTTTTTT. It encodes CASSPPNRGGELFF.

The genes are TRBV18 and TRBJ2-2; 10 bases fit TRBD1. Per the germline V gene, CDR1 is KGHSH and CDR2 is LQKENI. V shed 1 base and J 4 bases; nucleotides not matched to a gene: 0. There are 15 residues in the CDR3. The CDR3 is CASSPRTGGTGELFF. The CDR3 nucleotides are TGTGCCAGCTCACCACGGACAGGGGGCACCGGGGAGCTGTTTTTT.

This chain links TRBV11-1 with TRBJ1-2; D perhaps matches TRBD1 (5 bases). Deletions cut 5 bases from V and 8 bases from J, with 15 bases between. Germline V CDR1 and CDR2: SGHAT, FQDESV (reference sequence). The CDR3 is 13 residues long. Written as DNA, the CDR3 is TGTGCCAGCAGCCGATACAGGAGTCAGGGCTACACCTTC. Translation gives CASSRYRSQGYTF.

This CDR3 is CASSLGTNEKLFF. The DNA of the CDR3 is TGCGCCAGCAGCCTCGGAACTAATGAAAAACTGTTTTTT. V is TRBV5-1 and J is TRBJ1-4; D unclear. There are 13 residues in the CDR3. Germline V gives CDR1 SGHRS, CDR2 YFSETQ. V was shortened by 4 bases and J by 1 base, with 5 bases between the two germline ends. Filled out from reference TRBV5-1 and TRBJ1-4, the complete variable domain reads KAGVTQTPRYLIKTRGQQVTLSCSPISGHRSVSWYQQTPGQGLQFLFEYFSETQRNKGNFPGRFSGRQFSNSRSEMNVSTLELGDSALYLCASSLGTNEKLFFGSGTQLSVL.